The T cell receptor (beta chain) under discussion was sequenced for a study of cytomegalovirus exposure and HLA in healthy donors (dated by TCRdb to 2016 to 2017). For the study in its entirety: A later analysis indicated that the 110 or so validation repertoires were generated on the platform also employed for the 700 or so repertoires of the first cohort. The study was designed to test whether signatures of past pathogen exposure could be identified by cataloging public T cell receptors. Along with the approximately 700-subject first cohort, a separate validation cohort of around 120 different subjects was used. To predict cytomegalovirus infection status, the study brought together high-throughput TCR immunosequencing, statistical association of individual TCRs with disease status, and machine learning.

From its cysteine to its phenylalanine, the CDR3 spans 13 amino acids. The sequence is cut down to CDR3 DNA, 39 bases in frame from base 1. As encoded in the germline V gene, CDR1 is SGHRS while CDR2 is YFSETQ. V was cut back by 2 bases and J by 3 bases, leaving a gap of 8 bases between them. Separate from the roughly 650-subject first cohort, the validation cohort of 120 subjects was the group to which the donors belonged. As regards this clone: Its antigen is currently not known. No qualities accompany the bases; no much larger clone lies one base away.

The full study reports these points: Across donors, most TCR sequences were observed very rarely, whereas some public TCRs were present in many individuals. The study listed 164 TCR beta chains as associated with cytomegalovirus. In both the original and validation cohorts, the classifier was reported to diagnose cytomegalovirus status with high specificity and sensitivity. A later analysis lacked HLA typing for the validation cohort, so it scored co-occurrence in that cohort across all 120 or so repertoires. Subsequent analysis determined that TCRs grouped into clusters in the first cohort also showed a tendency toward co-occurrence across the 120 or so validation repertoires, and roughly 95% of cluster scores exceeded 0. In vitro tests confirmed that a few of the cytomegalovirus-associated TCR beta chains recognize cytomegalovirus antigens. It was suggested by the authors that the approach could potentially be generalized to other disease states and immunological phenotypes.

The method was the immunoSEQ multiplex PCR assay. From the authors' description of their analysis: A statistical classification framework was developed to diagnose cytomegalovirus status using the catalog of TCR beta chain sequences. TCRdb provides this immuneACCESS table in a form limited to in-frame rearrangements. Some clones are lacking; in checked studies, under half of them reflect an unresolved V gene, and why the rest are absent is not known. V and J calls and clone size come straight from that table; D and trimming were deduced from the DNA. In this sample the table shows 70,000 to 85,000 clones, 85% to 95% of which occur a single time. Under 2% of the sample comes from the top ten.

The sequence was collected from a woman under 30 in good health and CMV-seropositive. The sequence joins TRBV5-1 to TRBJ1-2; the D gene lacks a confident call. Sequencing was performed on PBMCs. The nucleotide sequence is TGCGCCAGCAGCTTTAACAGAGACTATGGCTACACCTTC. This encodes CASSFNRDYGYTF.